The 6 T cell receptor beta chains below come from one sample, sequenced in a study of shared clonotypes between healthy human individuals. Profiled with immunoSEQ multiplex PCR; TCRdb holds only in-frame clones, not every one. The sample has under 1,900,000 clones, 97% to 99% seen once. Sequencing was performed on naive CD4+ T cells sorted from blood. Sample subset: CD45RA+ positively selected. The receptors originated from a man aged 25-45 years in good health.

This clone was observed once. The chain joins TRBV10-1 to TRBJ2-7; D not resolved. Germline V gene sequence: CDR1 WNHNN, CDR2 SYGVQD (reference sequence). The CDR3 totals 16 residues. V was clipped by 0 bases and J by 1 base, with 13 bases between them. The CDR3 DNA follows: TGCGCCAGCAGTGAGTCACCACGCCGCCCTTCCTACGAGCAGTACTTC. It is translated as CASSESPRRPSYEQYF.

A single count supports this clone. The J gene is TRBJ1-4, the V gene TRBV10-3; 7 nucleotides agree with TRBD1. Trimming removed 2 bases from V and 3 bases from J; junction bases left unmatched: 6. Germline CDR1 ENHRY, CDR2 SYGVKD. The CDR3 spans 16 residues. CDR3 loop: CAISEGQEFANEKLFF. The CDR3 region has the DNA TGTGCCATCAGTGAGGGACAGGAGTTTGCTAATGAAAAACTGTTTTTT.

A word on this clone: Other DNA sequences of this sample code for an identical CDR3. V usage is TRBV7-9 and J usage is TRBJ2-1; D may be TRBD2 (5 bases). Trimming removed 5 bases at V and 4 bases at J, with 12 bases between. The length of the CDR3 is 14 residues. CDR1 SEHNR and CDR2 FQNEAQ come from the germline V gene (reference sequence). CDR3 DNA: TGTGCCAGCAGCCCCGGACTGGATTACAATGAGCAGTTCTTC. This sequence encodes CASSPGLDYNEQFF. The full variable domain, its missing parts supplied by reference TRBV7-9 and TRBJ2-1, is DTGVSQNPRHKITKRGQNVTFRCDPISEHNRLYWYRQTLGQGPEFLTYFQNEAQLEKSRLLSDRFSAERPKGSFSTLEIQRTEQGDSAMYLCASSPGLDYNEQFFGPGTRLTVL.

CDR3 coding DNA: TGTGCCAGCAGCTCCAGGGGGCCAGGGACGCAGTATTTT. Translation: CASSSRGPGTQYF. The chain couples TRBV11-3 to TRBJ2-3, with TRBD1 matching over 8 bases. CDR3 length: 13 residues. Germline loops: CDR1 SGHNT, CDR2 YENEEA. The junction had 6 bases not matched to a gene; V was cut back by 4 bases and J by 9 bases.

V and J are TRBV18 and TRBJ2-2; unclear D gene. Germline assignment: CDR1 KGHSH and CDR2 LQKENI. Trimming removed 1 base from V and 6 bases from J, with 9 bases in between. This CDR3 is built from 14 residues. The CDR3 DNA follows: TGTGCCAGCTCACCACTCGAGGAATCCGGGGAGCTGTTTTTT. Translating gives CASSPLEESGELFF.

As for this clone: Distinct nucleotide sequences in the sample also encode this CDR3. DNA of the CDR3: TGTGCCAGCAGCTTAGGTGGCGGGAGCTCCTACGAGCAGTACTTC. Translating gives CASSLGGGSSYEQYF. The rearrangement joins TRBV7-9 to TRBJ2-7, with 7 positions matching TRBD2. Germline CDR1 SEHNR, CDR2 FQNEAQ (reference sequence). The V gene end was trimmed by 1 base and the J gene end by 0 bases; junction bases not matched to a gene: 3. The CDR3 loop spans 15 amino acids.